Sequencing of this T cell receptor (beta chain) was carried out in a study of OX40 agonist ivuxolimab in advanced cancers. Study outcomes and limitations: Some nonresponders also had low normalized T-cell clonal expansion.

Sequenced by immunoSEQ multiplex PCR; TCRdb stores in-frame clones only, minus some. This table has tens of thousands of clones, about four fifths appearing once. On this clone: What it recognizes is unknown.

V shed 6 bases and J 1 base; nucleotides not matched to a gene: 5. The CDR3 has 15 residues. Germline assignment: CDR1 MNHNS and CDR2 SASEGT. The chain links TRBV6-1 to TRBJ1-1; 10 nucleotides agree with TRBD1. The specimen comprised CD4+ or CD8+ T cells sorted from blood, sampled in a trial of the OX40 agonist ivuxolimab. The receptor was derived from an adult with an advanced solid tumor such as melanoma, head and neck, liver or kidney cancer. CDR3 loop: CASRPDRGRNTEAFF. The CDR3 DNA reads as TGTGCCAGCAGGCCCGACAGGGGGCGGAACACTGAAGCTTTCTTT.